The following is a T cell receptor (beta chain) sequence with its context. Then a second PCR, running about 6 to 12 cycles, was carried out with a sample-barcoded 5' primer and a J-beta primer mix. TCRdb re-analysed the 5' RACE reads in MiXCR, keeping a single row per CDR3 protein. The repertoire consists of under 850,000 distinct CDR3 sequences, with 35% to 40% occurring once and the leading ten covering approximately 13%. The sample comes from a study of blood T cells in healthy people across ages. This TCR came from a young man in good health. Input material: blood.

CDR3 sequence: CASKGQSYGYTF. CDR3 DNA sequence: TGTGCCAGCAAGGGGCAGTCCTATGGCTACACCTTC. The chain uses TRBV28 and TRBJ1-2; tentatively, D is TRBD1 (5 bases). Germline CDR1 reads MDHEN; CDR2 reads SYDVKM. V was clipped by 7 bases and J by 4 bases, with 10 bases between them. The CDR3 runs 12 residues.